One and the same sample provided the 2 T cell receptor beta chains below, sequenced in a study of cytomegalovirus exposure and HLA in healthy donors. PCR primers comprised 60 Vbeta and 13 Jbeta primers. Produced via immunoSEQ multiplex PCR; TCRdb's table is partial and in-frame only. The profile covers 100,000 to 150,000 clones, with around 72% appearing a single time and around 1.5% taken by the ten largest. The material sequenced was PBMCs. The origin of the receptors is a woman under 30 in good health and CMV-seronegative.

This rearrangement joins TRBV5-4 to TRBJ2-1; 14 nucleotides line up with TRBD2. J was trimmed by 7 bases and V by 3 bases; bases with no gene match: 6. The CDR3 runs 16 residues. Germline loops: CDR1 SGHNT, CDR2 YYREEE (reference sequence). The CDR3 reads CASSSGLAGGGNEQFF. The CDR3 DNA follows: TGTGCCAGCAGCTCTGGACTAGCGGGAGGAGGGAATGAGCAGTTCTTC.

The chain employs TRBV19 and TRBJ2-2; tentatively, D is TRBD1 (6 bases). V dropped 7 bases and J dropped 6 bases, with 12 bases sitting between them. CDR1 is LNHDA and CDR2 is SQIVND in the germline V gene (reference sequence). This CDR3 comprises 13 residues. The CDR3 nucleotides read TGTGCCAGTAAACAGGGTGACGCCGGGGAGCTGTTTTTT. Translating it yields CASKQGDAGELFF.